This TCR beta chain originates from a study of T-cell reconstitution after alpha-beta-depleted transplantation in children. The study, taken as a whole, reports: About two months after transplant, alpha-beta T cells reportedly came from several hundred expanded graft clones. Among T cells one year after transplant, newly produced cells accounted for most counts and diversity.

This clonotype was seen a handful of times. What it binds is unknown. Construction of the TCRbeta library involved unique molecular identifiers. MiXCR was run by TCRdb on the PCR reads, yielding one entry per CDR3 protein. This table holds about 580,000 distinct CDR3 sequences, over 20% found once. Trimming took off 0 bases at V and 0 bases at J, with 9 bases between the two ends. In germline, CDR1 is SGHTS, CDR2 YDEGEE. The length of the CDR3 is 15 residues. The rearrangement links TRBV5-8 to TRBJ2-5; the D is unclear. This TCR came from a boy in the first two years of life with Wiskott-Aldrich syndrome, due to receive a stem cell transplant. The sample was PBMCs, taken before TCRalphabeta/CD19-depleted stem cell transplant. The CDR3: CASSLGAMYQETQYF. For the CDR3, the DNA is TGTGCCAGCAGCTTGGGGGCAATGTACCAAGAGACCCAGTACTTC.